This entry describes one T cell receptor beta chain. Profiled with immunoSEQ multiplex PCR; TCRdb holds only in-frame clones, not every one. The table includes a few hundred thousand clones, 89% detected once. The CDR3 is made up of 14 amino acids. V lost 5 bases, J lost 0 bases, and 11 bases lay in between. Germline V gene sequence: CDR1 SGHAT, CDR2 FQDESV (reference sequence). This sample was included in a study of blood T cell repertoires in COVID-19. Study information: Some COVID-19 samples were acute and others convalescent; all came from the United States, Italy and Spain. T cells, B-cell-depleted T cells, or PBMCs provided the cDNA or gDNA that served as material.

The sequence was collected from a woman aged 40 to 50 who had recovered from COVID-19. Input material: PBMCs or T cells enriched from blood (not recorded which). The chain recombines TRBV11-1 with TRBJ2-7; D is unresolved. This chain's CDR3 is CASSTAGFSYEQYF. The CDR3 DNA reads as TGTGCCAGCAGCACAGCAGGATTCTCCTACGAGCAGTACTTC.